A single sample gave rise to the 11 T cell receptor beta chains below, sequenced in a study of early T cells in non-severe SARS-CoV-2 infection (TCRdb year 2021). Library creation used 5' RACE. Data came from a NextSeq 500. The public reads were reprocessed in TCRdb via fastp at Q25 and MiXCR, keeping in-frame beta chains. Each CDR3 protein appears once, grouped with its most common genes and DNA. Recorded for this sample are approximately 110,000 distinct CDR3 sequences; about 16% of them occurred a single time. 21% of the sample comes from the top ten. The specimen sequenced was whole blood. Every receptor here comes from an adult who was a healthcare worker with PCR-confirmed SARS-CoV-2 infection or an uninfected control (not recorded which).

The chain links TRBV7-2 to TRBJ1-6; D remains ambiguous. Germline V gene sequence: CDR1 SGHTA, CDR2 FQGNSA. The ends were cut back, 3 bases at V and 0 bases at J, with 6 bases in the middle. The CDR3 has 15 amino acids. Here the CDR3 reads CASSFRSSYNSPLHF. The CDR3 DNA follows: TGTGCCAGCAGCTTCCGGAGCTCCTATAATTCACCCCTCCACTTT.

This chain uses TRBV7-8 with TRBJ1-5; D not certain. V lost 5 bases and J 9 bases, leaving 14 bases between the germline ends. Per germline, CDR1 SGHVS and CDR2 FQNEAQ. This CDR3 is built from 13 residues. This CDR3 is CASSVLSAGPQHF. The CDR3 DNA reads TGTGCCAGCAGCGTCCTATCAGCGGGGCCCCAGCATTTT.

J is TRBJ2-7 and V is TRBV7-9; no firm D call. The germline V and J ends were trimmed by 4 bases and 5 bases, with 6 bases remaining between them. The germline V gene encodes CDR1 SEHNR and CDR2 FQNEAQ (reference sequence). The CDR3 is 11 amino acids. In DNA, the CDR3 is TGTGCCAGCAGCTCCGCCCACGAGCAGTACTTC. Its protein is CASSSAHEQYF.

The rearrangement links TRBV2 to TRBJ2-7, with D possibly TRBD2 on 5 matching bases. Between the trimmed V and J ends, which lost 1 base and 3 bases, there was a span of 10 bases. The CDR3 is 14 residues long. Germline V gene sequence: CDR1 SNHLY, CDR2 FYNNEI. The CDR3 spells CASSEGPGSYEQYF. The CDR3 DNA sequence: TGTGCCAGCAGTGAAGGGCCGGGGAGCTACGAGCAGTACTTC.

The V call is TRBV20-1, the J call TRBJ2-7; 7 positions agree with TRBD2. This CDR3 comprises 13 residues. V shed 6 bases, J shed 3 bases, and the junction held 8 bases outside the gene matches. Per germline, CDR1 DFQATT and CDR2 SNEGSKA (reference sequence). The CDR3 sequence is CSAREGISYEQYF. The CDR3 bases are TGCAGTGCCAGGGAGGGTATAAGCTACGAGCAGTACTTC.

The chain recombines TRBV3-1 with TRBJ2-7, with 9 bases matching TRBD1. CDR3 length: 15 amino acids. Trimming removed 7 bases from V and 3 bases from J; junction bases left unmatched: 10. Looked up from germline, CDR1 is LGHDT and CDR2 is YNNKEL (reference sequence). In DNA form, the CDR3 reads TGTGCCAGCACCTCGGTGGGGACAGGGATCTACGAGCAGTACTTC. It yields the protein CASTSVGTGIYEQYF.

The genes are TRBV2 and TRBJ2-7; TRBD1 matches 9 bases. Trimming removed 5 bases from V and 3 bases from J; junction bases left unmatched: 8. CDR3 length: 15 amino acids. In germline, CDR1 is SNHLY, CDR2 FYNNEI. The CDR3 sequence: CASSSGQGHYYEQYF. In DNA form, the CDR3 reads TGTGCCAGCAGTTCAGGACAGGGGCATTACTACGAGCAGTACTTC.

CDR3 in amino acids: CATSPVQVYGYTF. The CDR3 DNA follows: TGTGCCACCAGCCCCGTACAGGTATATGGCTACACCTTC. The genes are TRBV15 and TRBJ1-2; tentative D call: TRBD1 (5 bases). Trimming left V 5 bases short and J 5 bases short, with 12 bases between. Germline lookup yields CDR1 LNHNV and CDR2 YYDKDF (reference sequence). The CDR3 is 13 residues long.

The chain links TRBV19 to TRBJ2-1; 14 positions agree with TRBD2. The junction had 9 bases not matched to a gene; V was cut back by 5 bases and J by 9 bases. Germline V lookup: CDR1 LNHDA, CDR2 SQIVND (reference sequence). The CDR3 has 16 amino acids. In DNA form, the CDR3 reads TGTGCCAGTAGTCTCAGCGGGACTAGCGGGGGCGGTGAGCAGTTCTTC. Translated, it gives CASSLSGTSGGGEQFF.

There are a few counts of this clonotype. The genes are TRBV27 and TRBJ1-6, with D unclear. V lost 7 bases to trimming and J lost 11 bases, with 15 bases between them. The CDR3 is made up of 13 amino acids. Germline V gene sequence: CDR1 MNHEY, CDR2 SMNVEV (reference sequence). The CDR3 loop reads CASKYGHGAPLHF. The CDR3 DNA reads TGTGCCAGCAAGTATGGTCATGGAGCACCCCTCCACTTT.

V is TRBV11-2 and J is TRBJ2-1; D might be TRBD2 (6 bases). Germline V CDR1 and CDR2: SGHAT, FQNNGV. V shed 3 bases and J shed 7 bases, with 16 bases lying between them. The CDR3 length is 15 residues. The CDR3 coding sequence is TGTGCCAGCAGCTTGAGTAGCGGTCATTATAATGAGCAGTTCTTC. As protein: CASSLSSGHYNEQFF.